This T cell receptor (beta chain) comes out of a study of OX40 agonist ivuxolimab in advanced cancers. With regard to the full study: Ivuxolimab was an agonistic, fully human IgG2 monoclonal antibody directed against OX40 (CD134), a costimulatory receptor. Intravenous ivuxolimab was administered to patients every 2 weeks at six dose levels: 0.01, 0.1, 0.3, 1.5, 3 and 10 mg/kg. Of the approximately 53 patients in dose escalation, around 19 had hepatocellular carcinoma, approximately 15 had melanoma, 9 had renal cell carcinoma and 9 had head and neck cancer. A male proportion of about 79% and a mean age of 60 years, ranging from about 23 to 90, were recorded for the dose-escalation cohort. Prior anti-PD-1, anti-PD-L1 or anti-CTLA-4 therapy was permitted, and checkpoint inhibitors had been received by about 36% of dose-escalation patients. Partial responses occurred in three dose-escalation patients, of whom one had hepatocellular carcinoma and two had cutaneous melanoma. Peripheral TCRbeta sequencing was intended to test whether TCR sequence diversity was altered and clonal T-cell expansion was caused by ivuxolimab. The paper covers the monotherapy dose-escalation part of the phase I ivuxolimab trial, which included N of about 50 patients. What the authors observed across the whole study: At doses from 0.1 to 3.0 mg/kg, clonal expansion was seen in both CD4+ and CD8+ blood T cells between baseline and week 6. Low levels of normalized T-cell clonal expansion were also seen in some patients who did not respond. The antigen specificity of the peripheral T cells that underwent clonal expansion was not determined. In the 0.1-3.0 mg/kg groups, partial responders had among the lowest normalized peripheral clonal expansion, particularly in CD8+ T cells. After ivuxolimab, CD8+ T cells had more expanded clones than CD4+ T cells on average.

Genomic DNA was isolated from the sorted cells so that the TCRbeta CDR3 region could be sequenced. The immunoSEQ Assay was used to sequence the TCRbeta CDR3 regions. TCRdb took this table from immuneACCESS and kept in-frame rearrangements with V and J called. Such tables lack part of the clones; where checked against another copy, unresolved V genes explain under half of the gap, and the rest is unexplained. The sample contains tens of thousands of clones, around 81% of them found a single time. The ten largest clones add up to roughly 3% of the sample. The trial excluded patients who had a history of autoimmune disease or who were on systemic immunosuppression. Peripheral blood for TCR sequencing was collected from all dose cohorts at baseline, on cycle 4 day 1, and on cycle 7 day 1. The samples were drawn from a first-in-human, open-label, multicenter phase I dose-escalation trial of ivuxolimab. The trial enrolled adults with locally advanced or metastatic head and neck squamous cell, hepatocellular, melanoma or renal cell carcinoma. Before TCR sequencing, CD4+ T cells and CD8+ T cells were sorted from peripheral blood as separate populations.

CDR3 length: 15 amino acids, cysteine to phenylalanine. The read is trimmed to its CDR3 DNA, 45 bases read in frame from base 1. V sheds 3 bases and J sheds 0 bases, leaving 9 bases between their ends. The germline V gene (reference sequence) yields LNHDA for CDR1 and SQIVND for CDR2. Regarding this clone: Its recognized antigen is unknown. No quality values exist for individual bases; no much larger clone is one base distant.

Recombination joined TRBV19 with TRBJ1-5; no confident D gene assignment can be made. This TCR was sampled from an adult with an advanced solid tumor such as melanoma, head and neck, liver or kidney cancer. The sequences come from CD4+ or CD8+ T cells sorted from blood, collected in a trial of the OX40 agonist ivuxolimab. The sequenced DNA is TGTGCCAGTAGTATCGGAGGATATAGCAATCAGCCCCAGCATTTT. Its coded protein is CASSIGGYSNQPQHF. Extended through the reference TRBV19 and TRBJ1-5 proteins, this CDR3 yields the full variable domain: DGGITQSPKYLFRKEGQNVTLSCEQNLNHDAMYWYRQDPGQGLRLIYYSQIVNDFQKGDIAEGYSVSREKKESFPLTVTSAQKNPTAFYLCASSIGGYSNQPQHFGDGTRLSIL.